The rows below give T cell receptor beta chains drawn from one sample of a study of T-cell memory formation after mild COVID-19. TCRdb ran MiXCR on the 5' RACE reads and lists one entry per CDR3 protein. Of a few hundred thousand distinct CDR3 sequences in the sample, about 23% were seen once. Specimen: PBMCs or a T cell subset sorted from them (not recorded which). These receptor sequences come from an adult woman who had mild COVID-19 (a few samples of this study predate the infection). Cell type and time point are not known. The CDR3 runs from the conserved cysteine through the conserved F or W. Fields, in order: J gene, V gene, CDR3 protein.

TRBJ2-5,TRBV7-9,CASSTLAGAGETQYF
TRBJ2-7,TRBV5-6,CASTVGASYEQYF
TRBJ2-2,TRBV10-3,CAISAPQGLSANTGELFF
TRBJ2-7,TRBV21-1,CASSDRDRVTYEQYF
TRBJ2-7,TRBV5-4,CASSSPRDRAYEQYF
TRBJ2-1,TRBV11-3,CASSPRFGVRNEQFF
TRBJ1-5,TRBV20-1,CSARDQFQPQHF
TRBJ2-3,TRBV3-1,CASSQDFIAGGPRDTQYF
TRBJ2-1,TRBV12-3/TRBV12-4,CASRTSGRGSEQFF
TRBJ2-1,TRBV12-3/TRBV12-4,CASSRIRGWGEQFF
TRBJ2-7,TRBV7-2,CASSLEAGGYYEQYF
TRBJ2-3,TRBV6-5,CASRLWGGGTDTQYF
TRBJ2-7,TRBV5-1,CASSLHPGTSGGVTYEQYF
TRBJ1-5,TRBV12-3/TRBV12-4,CASRSDDPNQPQHF
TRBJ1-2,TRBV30,CAWSSAIGAYLTGYGYTF
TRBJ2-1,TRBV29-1,CSVGKREIYNEQFF
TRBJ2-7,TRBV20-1,CSARSSGASYEQYF
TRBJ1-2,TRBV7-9,CASSAGAVNYGYTF
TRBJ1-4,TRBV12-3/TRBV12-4,CASLGTVEKLFF
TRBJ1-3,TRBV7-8,CASSARTSGNTIYF
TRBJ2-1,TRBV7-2,CASSKGLAGGGPSYNEQFF
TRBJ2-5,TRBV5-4,CASSFGGAETQYF
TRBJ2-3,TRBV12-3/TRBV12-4,CASSGTGGTDTQYF
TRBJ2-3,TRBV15,CATSGSDWDSDTQYF
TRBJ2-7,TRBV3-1,CASSQDQRGDYEQYF
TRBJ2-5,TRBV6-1,CASSPQGAGVIETQYF
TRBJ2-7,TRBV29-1,CSVSSGSSYEQYF
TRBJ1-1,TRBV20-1,CSAPHRSTEAFF
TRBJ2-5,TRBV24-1,CATSDTGTGQDKTQYF
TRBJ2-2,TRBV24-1,CATSALANTGELFF
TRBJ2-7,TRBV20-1,CSARGWDTRRSYEQYF
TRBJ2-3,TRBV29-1,CSVEDFGGGMTDTQYF
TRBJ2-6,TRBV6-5,CASSYSRRRAISGANVLTF
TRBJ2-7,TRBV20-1,CSARALGEQYF
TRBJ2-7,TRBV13,CASGTGGRPSYEQYF
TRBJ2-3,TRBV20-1,CSARDRDRITDTQYF
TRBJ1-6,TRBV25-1,CASSDFGRDNSPLHF
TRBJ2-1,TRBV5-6,CASSAGTGFNEQFF
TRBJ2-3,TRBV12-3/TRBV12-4,CASSDGSGDTQYF
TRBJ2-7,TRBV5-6,CASSLTGSPGEQYF
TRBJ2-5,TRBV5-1,CASRDAETQYF
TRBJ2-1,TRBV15,CAVASGTYNEQFF
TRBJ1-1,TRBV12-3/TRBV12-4,CASRDHENTEAFF
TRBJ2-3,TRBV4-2,CASSQDGVGGGAKDTQYF
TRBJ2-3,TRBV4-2,CASSQRYSWADTQYF
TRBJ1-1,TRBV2,CASGRIGGYTEAFF
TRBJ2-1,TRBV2,CARTGGSSYNEQFF
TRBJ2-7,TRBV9,CASSNPRRDSQTYEQYF
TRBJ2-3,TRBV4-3,CASSQDVGLGSDTQYF
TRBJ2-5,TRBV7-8,CASSRRGGVKETQYF
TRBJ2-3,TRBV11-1,CASGGEGLTDTQYF
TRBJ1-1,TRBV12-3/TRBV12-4,CASSFTNTEAFF
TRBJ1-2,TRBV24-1,CATSDLSDYGYTF
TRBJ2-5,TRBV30,CAWSPARLAGRETQYF
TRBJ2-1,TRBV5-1,CASSLLQGNEQFF